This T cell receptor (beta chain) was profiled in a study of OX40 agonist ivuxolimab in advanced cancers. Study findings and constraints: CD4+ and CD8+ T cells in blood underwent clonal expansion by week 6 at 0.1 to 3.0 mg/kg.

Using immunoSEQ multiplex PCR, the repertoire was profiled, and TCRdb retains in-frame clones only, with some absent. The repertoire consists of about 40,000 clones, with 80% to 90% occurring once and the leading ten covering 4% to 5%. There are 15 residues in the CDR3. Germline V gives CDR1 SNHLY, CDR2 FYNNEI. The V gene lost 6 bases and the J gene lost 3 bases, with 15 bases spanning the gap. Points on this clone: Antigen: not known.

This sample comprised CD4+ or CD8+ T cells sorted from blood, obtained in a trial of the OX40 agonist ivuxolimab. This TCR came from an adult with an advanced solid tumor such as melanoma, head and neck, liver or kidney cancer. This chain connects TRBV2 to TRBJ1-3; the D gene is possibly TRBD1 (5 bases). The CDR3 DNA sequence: TGTGCCAGCAGCCCCGGGACGGCCCATGGAAACACCATATATTTT. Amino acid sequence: CASSPGTAHGNTIYF.